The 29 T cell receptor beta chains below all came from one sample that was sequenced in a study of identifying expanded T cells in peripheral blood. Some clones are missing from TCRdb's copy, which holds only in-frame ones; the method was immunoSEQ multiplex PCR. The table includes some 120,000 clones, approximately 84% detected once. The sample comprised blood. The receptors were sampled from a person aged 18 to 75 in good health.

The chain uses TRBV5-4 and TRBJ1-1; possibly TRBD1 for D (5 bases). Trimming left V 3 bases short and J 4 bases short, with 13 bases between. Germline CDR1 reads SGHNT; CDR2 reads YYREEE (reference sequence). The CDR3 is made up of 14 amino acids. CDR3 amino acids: CASSSGGGGTEAFF. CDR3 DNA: TGTGCCAGCAGCTCCGGTGGGGGGGGCACTGAAGCTTTCTTT.

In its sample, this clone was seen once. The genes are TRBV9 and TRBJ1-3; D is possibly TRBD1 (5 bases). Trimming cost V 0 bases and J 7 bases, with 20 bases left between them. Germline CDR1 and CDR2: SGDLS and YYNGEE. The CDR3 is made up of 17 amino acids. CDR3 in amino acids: CASSVATGRALSNTIYF. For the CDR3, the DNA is TGTGCCAGCAGCGTAGCTACGGGACGGGCCTTGAGTAACACCATATATTTT.

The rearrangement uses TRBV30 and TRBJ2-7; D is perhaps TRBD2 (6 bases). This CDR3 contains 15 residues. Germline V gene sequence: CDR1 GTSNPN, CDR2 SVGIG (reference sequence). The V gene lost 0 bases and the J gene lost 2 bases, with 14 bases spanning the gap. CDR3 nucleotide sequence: TGTGCCTGGAGTGTGGAGGGGCCTGTCGCCTACGAGCAGTACTTC. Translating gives CAWSVEGPVAYEQYF.

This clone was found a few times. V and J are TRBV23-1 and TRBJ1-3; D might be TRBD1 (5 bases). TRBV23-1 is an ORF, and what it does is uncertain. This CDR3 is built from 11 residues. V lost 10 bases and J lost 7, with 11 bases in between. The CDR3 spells CANTGGNTIYF. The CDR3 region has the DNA TGCGCCAACACAGGAGGGAACACCATATATTTT.

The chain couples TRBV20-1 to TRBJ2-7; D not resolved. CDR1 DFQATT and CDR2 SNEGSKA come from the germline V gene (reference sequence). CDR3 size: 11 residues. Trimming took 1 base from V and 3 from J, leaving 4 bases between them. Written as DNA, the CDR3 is TGCAGTGCTAGAGCCGTCTACGAGCAGTACTTC. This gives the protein CSARAVYEQYF.

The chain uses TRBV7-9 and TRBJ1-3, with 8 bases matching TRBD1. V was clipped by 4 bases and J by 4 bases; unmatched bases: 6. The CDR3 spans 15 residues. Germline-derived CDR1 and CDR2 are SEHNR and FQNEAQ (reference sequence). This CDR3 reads CASSSETGGGNTIYF. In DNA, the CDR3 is TGTGCCAGCAGCTCTGAAACAGGGGGAGGAAACACCATATATTTT.

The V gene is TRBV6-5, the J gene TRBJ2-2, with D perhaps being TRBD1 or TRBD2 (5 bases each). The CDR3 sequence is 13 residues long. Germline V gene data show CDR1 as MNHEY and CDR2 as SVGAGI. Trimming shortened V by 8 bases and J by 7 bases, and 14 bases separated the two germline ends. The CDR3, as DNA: TGTGCCAGCCGGGACCCGTCGGACGGGGAGCTGTTTTTT. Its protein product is CASRDPSDGELFF.

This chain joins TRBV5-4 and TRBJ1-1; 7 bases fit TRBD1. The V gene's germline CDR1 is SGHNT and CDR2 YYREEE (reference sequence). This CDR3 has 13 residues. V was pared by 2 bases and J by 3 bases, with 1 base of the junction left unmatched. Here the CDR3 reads CASSFQGDTEAFF. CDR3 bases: TGTGCCAGCAGCTTTCAGGGGGACACTGAAGCTTTCTTT. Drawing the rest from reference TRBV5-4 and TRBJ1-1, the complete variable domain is ETGVTQSPTHLIKTRGQQVTLRCSSQSGHNTVSWYQQALGQGPQFIFQYYREEENGRGNFPPRFSGLQFPNYSSELNVNALELDDSALYLCASSFQGDTEAFFGQGTRLTVV.

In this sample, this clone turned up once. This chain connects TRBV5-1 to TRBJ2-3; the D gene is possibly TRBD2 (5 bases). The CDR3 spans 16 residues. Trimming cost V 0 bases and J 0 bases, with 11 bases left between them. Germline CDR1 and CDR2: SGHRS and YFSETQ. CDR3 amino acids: CASSLAPGVSTDTQYF. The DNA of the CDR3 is TGCGCCAGCAGCTTGGCCCCCGGGGTTAGCACAGATACGCAGTATTTT.

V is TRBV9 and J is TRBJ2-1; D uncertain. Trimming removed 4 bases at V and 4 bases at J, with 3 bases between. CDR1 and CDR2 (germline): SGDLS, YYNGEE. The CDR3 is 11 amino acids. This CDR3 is CASSLYNEQFF. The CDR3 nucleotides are TGTGCCAGCAGCCTATACAATGAGCAGTTCTTC. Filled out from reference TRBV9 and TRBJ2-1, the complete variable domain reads DSGVTQTPKHLITATGQRVTLRCSPRSGDLSVYWYQQSLDQGLQFLIQYYNGEERAKGNILERFSAQQFPDLHSELNLSSLELGDSALYFCASSLYNEQFFGPGTRLTVL.

The CDR3 region is CASSQTTDTQYF. In nucleotides, the CDR3 is TGTGCCAGCAGCCAAACCACAGATACGCAGTATTTT. The chain has TRBV7-2 and TRBJ2-3; no clear D gene. The CDR3 consists of 12 residues. Germline V CDR1 and CDR2: SGHTA, FQGNSA. V was pared by 5 bases and J by 2 bases, with 5 bases between.

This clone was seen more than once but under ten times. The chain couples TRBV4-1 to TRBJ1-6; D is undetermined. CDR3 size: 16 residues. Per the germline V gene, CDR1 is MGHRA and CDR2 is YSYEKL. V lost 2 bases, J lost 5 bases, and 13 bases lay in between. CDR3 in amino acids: CASSQLSIPDNSPLHF. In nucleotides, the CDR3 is TGCGCCAGCAGCCAACTCAGTATCCCGGATAATTCACCCCTCCACTTT.

The CDR3: CASSPLGLSGTSANYGYTF. The CDR3 region has the DNA TGCGCCAGCTCACCATTGGGACTATCAGGGACATCAGCTAACTATGGCTACACCTTC. This chain connects TRBV5-1 to TRBJ1-2; D possibly corresponds to TRBD1 (6 bases). The CDR3 length is 19 residues. In germline, CDR1 is SGHRS, CDR2 YFSETQ. Trimming removed 7 bases from V and 0 bases from J, with 28 bases in between.

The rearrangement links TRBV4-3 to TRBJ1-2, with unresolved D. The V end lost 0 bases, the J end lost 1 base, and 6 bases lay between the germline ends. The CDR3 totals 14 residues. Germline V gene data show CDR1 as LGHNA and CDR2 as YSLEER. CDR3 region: CASSQESINYGYTF. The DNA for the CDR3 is TGCGCCAGCAGCCAAGAAAGTATTAACTATGGCTACACCTTC.

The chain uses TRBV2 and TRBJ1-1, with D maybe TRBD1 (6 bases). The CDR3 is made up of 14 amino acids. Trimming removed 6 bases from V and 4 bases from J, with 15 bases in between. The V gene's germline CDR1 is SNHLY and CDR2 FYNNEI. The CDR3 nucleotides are TGTGCCAGCAGCACACAGGGAAAGGGCACTGAAGCTTTCTTT. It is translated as CASSTQGKGTEAFF.

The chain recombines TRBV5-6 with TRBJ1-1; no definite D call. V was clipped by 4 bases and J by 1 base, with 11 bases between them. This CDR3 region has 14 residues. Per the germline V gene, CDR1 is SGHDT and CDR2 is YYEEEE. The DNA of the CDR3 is TGTGCCAGCAGCCCGACAAGCACGAACACTGAAGCTTTCTTT. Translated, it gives CASSPTSTNTEAFF.

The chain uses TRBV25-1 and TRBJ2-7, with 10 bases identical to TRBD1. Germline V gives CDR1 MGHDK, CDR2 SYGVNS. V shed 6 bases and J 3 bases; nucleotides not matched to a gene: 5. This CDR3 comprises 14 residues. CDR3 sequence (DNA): TGTGCCAGCAGGGGACAGGGGTTGGACTACGAGCAGTACTTC. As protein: CASRGQGLDYEQYF.

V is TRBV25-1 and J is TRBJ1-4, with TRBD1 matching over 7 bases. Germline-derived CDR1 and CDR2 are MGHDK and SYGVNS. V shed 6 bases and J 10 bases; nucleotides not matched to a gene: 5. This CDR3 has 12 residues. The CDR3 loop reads CASSHRGGKLFF. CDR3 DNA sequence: TGTGCCAGCAGCCACAGGGGAGGAAAACTGTTTTTT. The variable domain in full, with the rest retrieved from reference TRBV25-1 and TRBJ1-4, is EADIYQTPRYLVIGTGKKITLECSQTMGHDKMYWYQQDPGMELHLIHYSYGVNSTEKGDLSSESTVSRIRTEHFPLTLESARPSHTSQYLCASSHRGGKLFFGSGTQLSVL.

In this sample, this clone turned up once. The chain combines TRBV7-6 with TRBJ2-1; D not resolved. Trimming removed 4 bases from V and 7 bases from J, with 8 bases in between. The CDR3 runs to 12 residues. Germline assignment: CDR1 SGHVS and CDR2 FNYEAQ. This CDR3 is CASSSVGNEQFF. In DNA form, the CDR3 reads TGTGCCAGCAGCTCAGTGGGGAATGAGCAGTTCTTC. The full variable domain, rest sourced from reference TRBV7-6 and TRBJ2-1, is GAGVSQSPRYKVTKRGQDVALRCDPISGHVSLYWYRQALGQGPEFLTYFNYEAQQDKSGLPNDRFSAERPEGSISTLTIQRTEQRDSAMYRCASSSVGNEQFFGPGTRLTVL.

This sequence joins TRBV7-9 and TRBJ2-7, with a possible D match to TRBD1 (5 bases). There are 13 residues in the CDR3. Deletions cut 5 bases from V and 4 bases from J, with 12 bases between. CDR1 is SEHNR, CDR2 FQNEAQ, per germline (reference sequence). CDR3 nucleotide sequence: TGTGCCAGCAGCCCCCGACAGAGTTACGAGCAGTACTTC. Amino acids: CASSPRQSYEQYF.

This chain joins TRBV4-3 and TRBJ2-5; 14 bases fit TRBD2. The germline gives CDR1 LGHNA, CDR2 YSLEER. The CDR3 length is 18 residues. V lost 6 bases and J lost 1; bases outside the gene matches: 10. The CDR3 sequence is CASRPGLAGGSLQETQYF. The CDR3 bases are TGCGCCAGCAGACCTGGACTAGCGGGGGGAAGCCTCCAAGAGACCCAGTACTTC.

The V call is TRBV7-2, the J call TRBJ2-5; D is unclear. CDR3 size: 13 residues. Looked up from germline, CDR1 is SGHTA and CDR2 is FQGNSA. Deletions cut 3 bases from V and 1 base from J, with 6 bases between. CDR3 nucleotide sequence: TGTGCCAGCAGCTTGGTCAGCCAAGAGACCCAGTACTTC. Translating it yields CASSLVSQETQYF.

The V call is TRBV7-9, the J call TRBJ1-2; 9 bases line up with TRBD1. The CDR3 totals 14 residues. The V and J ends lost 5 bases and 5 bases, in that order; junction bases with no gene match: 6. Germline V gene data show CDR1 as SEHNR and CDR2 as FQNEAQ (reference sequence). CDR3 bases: TGTGCCAGCAGCCGCGGACAGGGGCCGTATGGCTACACCTTC. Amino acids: CASSRGQGPYGYTF.

Here the CDR3 reads CASSPMPWGGTPLGLTF. For the CDR3, the DNA is TGTGCCAGCAGCCCTATGCCATGGGGCGGGACACCGTTAGGGCTTACCTTC. The V and J genes are TRBV11-2 and TRBJ1-2; possible D gene TRBD1, 6 bases. The CDR3 extends over 17 amino acids. Trimming removed 5 bases at V and 14 bases at J, with 33 bases between. Germline V gene lookup returns CDR1 SGHAT and CDR2 FQNNGV.

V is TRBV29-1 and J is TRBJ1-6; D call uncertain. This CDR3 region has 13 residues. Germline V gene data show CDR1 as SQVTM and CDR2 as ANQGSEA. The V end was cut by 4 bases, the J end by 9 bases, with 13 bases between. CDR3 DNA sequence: TGCAGCGTTGCTTATGACGATTTTTCACCCCTCCACTTT. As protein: CSVAYDDFSPLHF.

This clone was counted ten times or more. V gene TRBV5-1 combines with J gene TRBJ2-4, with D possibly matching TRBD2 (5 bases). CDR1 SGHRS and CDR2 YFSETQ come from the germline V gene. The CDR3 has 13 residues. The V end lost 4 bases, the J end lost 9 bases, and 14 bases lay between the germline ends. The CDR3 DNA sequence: TGCGCCAGCAGCCCGGAGGTGAGCGGCATTCAGTACTTC. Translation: CASSPEVSGIQYF. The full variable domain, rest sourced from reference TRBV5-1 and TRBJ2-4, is KAGVTQTPRYLIKTRGQQVTLSCSPISGHRSVSWYQQTPGQGLQFLFEYFSETQRNKGNFPGRFSGRQFSNSRSEMNVSTLELGDSALYLCASSPEVSGIQYFGAGTRLSVL.

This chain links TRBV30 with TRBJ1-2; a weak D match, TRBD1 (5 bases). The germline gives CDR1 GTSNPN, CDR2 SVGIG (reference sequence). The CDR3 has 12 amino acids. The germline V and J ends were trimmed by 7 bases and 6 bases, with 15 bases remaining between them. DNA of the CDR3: TGTGCCTTCCTGACGGGGCTACATGGCTACACCTTC. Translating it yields CAFLTGLHGYTF.

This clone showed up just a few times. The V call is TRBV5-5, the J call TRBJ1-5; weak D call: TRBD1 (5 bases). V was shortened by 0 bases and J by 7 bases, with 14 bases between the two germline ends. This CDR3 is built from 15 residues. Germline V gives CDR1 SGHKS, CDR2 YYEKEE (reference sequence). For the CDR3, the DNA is TGTGCCAGCAGCTTGGGGGGGATTTCGAGGCAGCCCCAGCATTTT. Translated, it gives CASSLGGISRQPQHF.

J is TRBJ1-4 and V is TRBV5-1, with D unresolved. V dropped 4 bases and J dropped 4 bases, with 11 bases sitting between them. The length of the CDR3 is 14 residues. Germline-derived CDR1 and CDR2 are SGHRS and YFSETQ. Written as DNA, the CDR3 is TGCGCCAGCAGCCCCTCGAATAATAATGAAAAACTGTTTTTT. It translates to CASSPSNNNEKLFF.